These T cell receptor beta chains were read from a single sample in a study of cytomegalovirus exposure and HLA in healthy donors. Profiled with immunoSEQ multiplex PCR; TCRdb holds only in-frame clones, not every one. The sample includes more than 100,000 clones, 80% seen only once; the top ten take 1%. Specimen: PBMCs. These receptors all come from a middle-aged man in good health and CMV-seronegative. Both conserved end residues are part of each CDR3. The D gene is left open where the match is weak. Clone size appears in some rows only: once, few, many, or a class for an expanded clone.

V gene	D gene	clone size	J gene	CDR3 DNA	CDR3 protein
TRBV6-1	NA	NA	TRBJ1-5	TGTGCCAGCAGTGACAGGGGCAATCAGCCCCAGCATTTT	CASSDRGNQPQHF
TRBV5-1	TRBD1	NA	TRBJ1-2	TGCGCCAGCAGCTTGGTAGAGGGACAGGGGTATGGCTACACCTTC	CASSLVEGQGYGYTF
TRBV6-1	NA	NA	TRBJ1-5	TGTGCCAGCGGCCAATATAGCAATCAGCCCCAGCATTTT	CASGQYSNQPQHF
TRBV27	NA	NA	TRBJ2-7	TGTGCCAGCAGTGGCAGGGTTGGCGAGCAGTACTTC	CASSGRVGEQYF
TRBV28	NA	NA	TRBJ1-2	TGTGCCAGCAGTGGCAGCTATGGCTACACCTTC	CASSGSYGYTF
TRBV5-4	NA	NA	TRBJ2-2	TGTGCCAGCAGCCTGACGGGTAACACCGGGGAGCTGTTTTTT	CASSLTGNTGELFF
TRBV6-6	NA	once	TRBJ2-7	TGTGCCAGCAGTTACTCGTCCCAGGGCTACGAGCAGTACTTC	CASSYSSQGYEQYF
TRBV7-3	TRBD1	NA	TRBJ2-4	TGTGCCAGCAGCCCGGACAGGGGGGGCATTCAGTACTTC	CASSPDRGGIQYF
TRBV30	NA	NA	TRBJ2-5	TGTGCCTGGAGTGCCCCTAACTTGCCCCAGTACTTC	CAWSAPNLPQYF
TRBV5-1	TRBD1	NA	TRBJ1-1	TGCGCCAGCAGCTTGGATTCTGGGACAGGGGGCGCGGGCACTGAAGCTTTCTTT	CASSLDSGTGGAGTEAFF
TRBV5-1	TRBD1	NA	TRBJ2-5	TGCGCCAGCAGCGGGGACAGGGACCAAGAGACCCAGTACTTC	CASSGDRDQETQYF
TRBV5-1	TRBD2	NA	TRBJ2-5	TGCGCCAGCAGCCCCGGGACTAGCGGGGGGGCCCAGTACTTC	CASSPGTSGGAQYF
TRBV5-1	TRBD1	NA	TRBJ2-7	TGCGCCAGCAGCTCGGGACAGGGAAGGGACGAGCAGTACTTC	CASSSGQGRDEQYF
TRBV21-1	NA	NA	TRBJ1-5	TGTGCCAGCAGCAAAGTGGGGGGACAGCCCCAGCATTTT	CASSKVGGQPQHF
TRBV28	NA	NA	TRBJ1-6	TGTGCCAGCAGTTTAAGTCAGGGTCAAAGACCCCTCCACTTT	CASSLSQGQRPLHF
TRBV28	NA	NA	TRBJ1-5	TGTGCCAGCAGTTCTGGACAGAGCAATCAGCCCCAGCATTTT	CASSSGQSNQPQHF
TRBV6-6	TRBD2	NA	TRBJ2-7	TGTGCCAGCAGTTACCTAGCGGGATCCCCCTACGAGCAGTACTTC	CASSYLAGSPYEQYF